The clone carrying this T cell receptor (beta chain) occurred a few times. Its antigen is currently unknown. 5'RACE primed at constant segments yielded TCR alpha and TCR beta cDNA libraries bearing sample barcodes and UMIs. MiXCR, run by TCRdb on the 5' RACE reads, gives a single entry per CDR3 protein. The profile covers 300,000 to 350,000 distinct CDR3 sequences, with around an eighth appearing a single time and roughly 23% taken by the ten largest. This specimen belongs to a study of T-cell memory formation after mild COVID-19. Whole-study context: TCR clusters mostly belonged to single donors.

Unmatched junction bases numbered 8, after V lost 8 bases and J lost 4 bases. CDR3 length: 15 amino acids. CDR1 KGHDR and CDR2 SFDVKD come from the germline V gene. Study findings and constraints: Clones contracting day 15 to 85 were balanced CD4/CD8; later expanders leaned CD4+. Mostly located in CM and EM were contracting CD4+ clones, with contracting CD8+ clones located in EMRA.

Sequencing input: PBMCs or a T cell subset sorted from them (not recorded which). The chain combines TRBV24-1 with TRBJ2-3, with 10 bases aligning to TRBD2. This receptor was identified in a man younger than 35 who had mild COVID-19 (a few samples of this study predate the infection). Cell type and time point are not known. The CDR3 loop reads CATKPGTSDADTQYF. Here the CDR3 DNA reads TGTGCCACCAAACCCGGGACTAGCGATGCAGATACGCAGTATTTT.